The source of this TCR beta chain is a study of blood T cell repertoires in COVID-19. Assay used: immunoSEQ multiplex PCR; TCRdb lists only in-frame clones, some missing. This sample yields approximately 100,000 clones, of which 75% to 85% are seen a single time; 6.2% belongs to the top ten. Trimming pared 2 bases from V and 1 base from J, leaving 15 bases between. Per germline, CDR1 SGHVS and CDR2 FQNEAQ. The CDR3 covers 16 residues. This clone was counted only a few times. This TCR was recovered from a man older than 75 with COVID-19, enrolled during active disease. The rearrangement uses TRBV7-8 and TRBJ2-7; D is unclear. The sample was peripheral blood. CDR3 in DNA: TGTGCCAGCAGCTTAAAGCGTCGACTGAGTTCCTACGAGCAGTACTTC. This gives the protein CASSLKRRLSSYEQYF. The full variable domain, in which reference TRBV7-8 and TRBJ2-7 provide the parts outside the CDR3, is GAGVSQSPRYKVAKRGQDVALRCDPISGHVSLFWYQQALGQGPEFLTYFQNEAQLDKSGLPSDRFFAERPEGSVSTLKIQRTQQEDSAVYLCASSLKRRLSSYEQYFGPGTRLTVT.